This passage covers 29 T cell receptor beta chains from one sample sequenced in a study of graft-versus-host responses after intestinal transplantation. Assay: immunoSEQ multiplex PCR; the TCRdb copy retains only in-frame clones and omits some. The sample holds some 44,000 clones, about 95% seen once. The specimen was PBMCs, collected approximately 350 days after intestinal transplant. Receptor source: a human patient who received an intestinal transplant, so some T cells may come from the graft donor.

The chain recombines TRBV6-4 with TRBJ1-1; D call uncertain. Between the trimmed V and J ends, which lost 6 bases and 4 bases, there was a span of 12 bases. Per the germline V gene, CDR1 is MRHNA and CDR2 is SNTAGT. The CDR3 sequence is 13 residues long. As DNA, the CDR3 is TGTGCCAGCAGCGACGGTCGGGGCACTGAAGCTTTCTTT. It specifies CASSDGRGTEAFF.

This rearrangement joins TRBV28 to TRBJ2-2; D is perhaps TRBD2 (5 bases). Per germline, CDR1 MDHEN and CDR2 SYDVKM. Trimming took 4 bases from V and 1 from J, leaving 13 bases between them. The CDR3 contains 16 residues. The CDR3 sequence is CASSSRTFRNTGELFF. The CDR3 coding sequence is TGTGCCAGCAGTTCAAGGACTTTTAGGAACACCGGGGAGCTGTTTTTT.

The chain links TRBV29-1 to TRBJ2-7; maybe TRBD1 (5 bases). Germline V CDR1 and CDR2: SQVTM, ANQGSEA. With 6 bases removed from V and 6 bases from J, the gap between germline ends came to 18 bases. The length of the CDR3 is 13 residues. CDR3 nucleotides: TGCAGCGTCGCCCAGGGTCTGGGTTCCGAGCAGTACTTC. This translates into CSVAQGLGSEQYF.

V usage is TRBV9 and J usage is TRBJ2-5; weak D call: TRBD2 (5 bases). This CDR3 has 14 residues. The germline V gene has CDR1 SGDLS and CDR2 YYNGEE. With 0 bases removed from V and 1 base from J, the gap between germline ends came to 7 bases. The CDR3 loop is CASSVDRGQETQYF. CDR3 bases: TGTGCCAGCAGCGTAGACCGGGGCCAAGAGACCCAGTACTTC.

The chain couples TRBV9 to TRBJ1-3, with a possible D match to TRBD1 (6 bases). With 3 bases removed from V and 1 base from J, the gap between germline ends came to 11 bases. Germline-derived CDR1 and CDR2 are SGDLS and YYNGEE. This CDR3 region has 15 residues. CDR3 sequence (DNA): TGTGCCAGCAGCGACGGACAGACTTCTGGAAACACCATATATTTT. Its translation: CASSDGQTSGNTIYF.

The rearrangement joins TRBV23-1 to TRBJ1-1, with D unresolved. TRBV23-1 has ORF status, its function being uncertain. The ends were cut back, 11 bases at V and 2 bases at J, with 12 bases in the middle. The CDR3 runs 12 residues. CDR3 in DNA: TGCGCCTCGGGTTACAGAAACACTGAAGCTTTCTTT. Translated: CASGYRNTEAFF.

The chain is built from TRBV28 and TRBJ1-1; D perhaps matches TRBD1 (5 bases). V lost 2 bases to trimming and J lost 4 bases, with 14 bases between them. The germline V gene has CDR1 MDHEN and CDR2 SYDVKM. The CDR3 spans 15 residues. CDR3 sequence: CASSLAGATVTEAFF. The CDR3 DNA is TGTGCCAGCAGTTTAGCCGGGGCTACTGTCACTGAAGCTTTCTTT.

This chain joins TRBV19 and TRBJ1-1; possibly TRBD1 for D (5 bases). The V gene lost 5 bases and the J gene lost 1 base, with 29 bases spanning the gap. This CDR3 has 20 amino acids. From germline, CDR1 is LNHDA and CDR2 SQIVND (reference sequence). The CDR3 loop reads CASSPILGREGPDSNTEAFF. DNA of the CDR3: TGTGCCAGTAGTCCAATACTGGGACGCGAAGGGCCGGACTCGAACACTGAAGCTTTCTTT.

The rearrangement links TRBV27 to TRBJ2-1, with D unresolved. V was trimmed by 10 bases and J by 4 bases, leaving 8 bases between them. In germline, CDR1 is MNHEY, CDR2 SMNVEV (reference sequence). The CDR3 is made up of 11 amino acids. The CDR3 region is CAIRQYNEQFF. The CDR3 coding sequence is TGTGCCATCCGTCAGTACAATGAGCAGTTCTTC.

The rearrangement links TRBV5-5 to TRBJ1-2, with D tentatively TRBD1 (5 bases). The CDR3 is 12 amino acids. Germline CDR1 SGHKS, CDR2 YYEKEE (reference sequence). The V and J ends lost 2 bases and 7 bases respectively, with 9 bases between them. The CDR3 DNA reads TGTGCCAGCAGCTTTAAAGGGGCTGGCTACACCTTC. It is translated as CASSFKGAGYTF.

The rearrangement joins TRBV5-5 to TRBJ1-4; TRBD1 is a possible D gene (5 bases). This CDR3 is built from 13 residues. CDR1 is SGHKS, CDR2 YYEKEE, per germline (reference sequence). Trimming pared 3 bases from V and 8 bases from J, leaving 11 bases between. The CDR3 DNA reads as TGTGCCAGCAGCTGGACCGGGGACGAAAAACTGTTTTTT. Translated, it gives CASSWTGDEKLFF.

The V gene is TRBV19, the J gene TRBJ1-2, with TRBD1 identical over 12 bases. The ends lost 8 bases at V and 0 bases at J; junction bases unmatched: 4. Germline CDR1 LNHDA, CDR2 SQIVND (reference sequence). The CDR3 runs to 15 residues. CDR3 DNA: TGTGCCAGTTTGGGACAGGGGGCCTCTAACTATGGCTACACCTTC. As protein: CASLGQGASNYGYTF.

The V and J genes are TRBV7-9 and TRBJ1-2, with TRBD1 matching 8 bases. The CDR3 contains 17 residues. V dropped 5 bases and J dropped 5; count of bases not matched to a gene: 16. From germline, CDR1 is SEHNR and CDR2 FQNEAQ (reference sequence). In DNA form, the CDR3 reads TGTGCCAGCAGCCCGGATCAGGGGGCGCCGGGTTGGTATGGCTACACCTTC. Translation gives CASSPDQGAPGWYGYTF.

The V call is TRBV6-5, the J call TRBJ1-4; 7 positions match TRBD1. This CDR3 has 14 residues. The germline gives CDR1 MNHEY, CDR2 SVGAGI. V lost 6 bases to trimming and J lost 3 bases; unmatched junction nucleotides: 4. The chain's CDR3 is CASSEGTANEKLFF. The CDR3 DNA reads as TGTGCCAGCAGCGAGGGGACAGCTAATGAAAAACTGTTTTTT.

V is TRBV27 and J is TRBJ2-7; D possibly corresponds to TRBD2 (6 bases). Deletions cut 4 bases from V and 3 bases from J, with 16 bases between. The CDR3 is 15 residues long. The V gene's germline CDR1 is MNHEY and CDR2 SMNVEV (reference sequence). The CDR3 loop reads CASSSPGLSFYEQYF. The CDR3 DNA follows: TGTGCCAGCAGTTCTCCGGGACTTTCCTTCTACGAGCAGTACTTC.

The V and J genes are TRBV6-5 and TRBJ2-3, with 9 bases aligning to TRBD1. The CDR3 sequence is 15 residues long. The J segment lost 4 bases and the V segment lost 7 bases, leaving 9 bases of the junction unmatched. CDR1 is MNHEY and CDR2 is SVGAGI in the germline V gene. CDR3 sequence (DNA): TGTGCCAGCACTATGGGGACAGGGAGGTCAGATACGCAGTATTTT. It encodes CASTMGTGRSDTQYF.

The chain carries TRBV27 and TRBJ2-7; D is possibly TRBD2 (7 bases). Germline CDR1 MNHEY, CDR2 SMNVEV (reference sequence). V was trimmed by 5 bases and J by 4 bases, leaving 18 bases between them. There are 15 residues in the CDR3. CDR3 in amino acids: CASSPSTGGPYEQYF. The CDR3 DNA sequence: TGTGCCAGCAGTCCTAGTACGGGGGGCCCGTACGAGCAGTACTTC.

Notes on this clone: A junction end diverges from the germline sequence, so it may reflect a read error. The V gene is TRBV10-1, the J gene TRBJ2-7; 11 positions match TRBD2. The CDR3 contains 16 residues. Germline V gene data show CDR1 as WNHNN and CDR2 as SYGVQD (reference sequence). The CDR3, as DNA: TGCGCCAGCAATGAGACTAGCGGGACACCTTCCTACGAGCAGTACTTC. The encoded protein is CASNETSGTPSYEQYF.

The J gene is TRBJ2-7, the V gene TRBV28; D is uncertain. The V end was cut by 3 bases, the J end by 2 bases, with 11 bases between. CDR3 length: 14 residues. Germline V lookup: CDR1 MDHEN, CDR2 SYDVKM. The chain's CDR3 is CASSFGLGAYEQYF. In nucleotides, the CDR3 is TGTGCCAGCAGTTTCGGATTAGGCGCCTACGAGCAGTACTTC.

The rearrangement joins TRBV11-2 to TRBJ1-6; D gene uncertain. Germline loops: CDR1 SGHAT, CDR2 FQNNGV. V lost 4 bases and J 10 bases, leaving 20 bases between the germline ends. This CDR3 region has 16 residues. For the CDR3, the DNA is TGTGCCAGCAGCTATACACCGGGCCCGAGGAACTCACCCCTCCACTTT. Its translation is CASSYTPGPRNSPLHF.

The chain is built from TRBV7-3 and TRBJ1-2, with D unresolved. Germline V gene data show CDR1 as SGHTA and CDR2 as FQGTGA. The CDR3 runs to 13 residues. The ends were cut back, 5 bases at V and 3 bases at J, with 10 bases in the middle. The CDR3 sequence is CASSGNTYYGYTF. Here the CDR3 DNA reads TGTGCCAGCAGCGGTAACACCTACTATGGCTACACCTTC.

To note about this clone: This sample also contains other DNA sequences that code for the same CDR3. The chain uses TRBV18 and TRBJ1-1, with D possibly matching TRBD1 (5 bases). Germline CDR1 and CDR2: KGHSH and LQKENI. The CDR3 runs to 13 residues. V was shortened by 2 bases and J by 2 bases, with 6 bases between the two germline ends. CDR3 DNA sequence: TGTGCCAGCTCACCAACAGGCAACACTGAAGCTTTCTTT. This codes for CASSPTGNTEAFF.

The gene calls are TRBV27 and TRBJ2-1, with TRBD1 matching over 7 bases. The germline CDR1 and CDR2 sequences are MNHEY and SMNVEV (reference sequence). The CDR3 loop spans 15 amino acids. V trimming: 5 bases; J trimming: 4 bases; junction bases outside the gene matches: 8. The CDR3 is CASSHNRDSYNEQFF. Here the CDR3 DNA reads TGTGCCAGCAGTCACAACCGGGACAGTTACAATGAGCAGTTCTTC.

The V gene is TRBV6-6, the J gene TRBJ1-5, with 7 bases aligning to TRBD1. The V gene end was trimmed by 5 bases and the J gene end by 4 bases; junction bases not matched to a gene: 5. The CDR3 is made up of 14 amino acids. CDR1 MNHNY and CDR2 SVGAGI come from the germline V gene (reference sequence). The CDR3 DNA is TGTGCCAGCAGTACCCGGGACAGTAATCAGCCCCAGCATTTT. The encoded protein is CASSTRDSNQPQHF.

The rearrangement links TRBV6-6 to TRBJ1-3, with D unresolved. The CDR3 contains 16 residues. The V end lost 0 bases, the J end lost 0 bases, and 9 bases lay between the germline ends. Germline-derived CDR1 and CDR2 are MNHNY and SVGAGI (reference sequence). In DNA, the CDR3 is TGTGCCAGCAGTTACTCGAGGTCCCTCTCTGGAAACACCATATATTTT. Translated, it gives CASSYSRSLSGNTIYF.

The gene calls are TRBV11-3 and TRBJ1-1, with D unresolved. The germline V gene encodes CDR1 SGHNT and CDR2 YENEEA. With 4 bases removed from V and 4 bases from J, the gap between germline ends came to 1 base. The CDR3 is 10 amino acids. CDR3 region: CASSSTEAFF. The CDR3 bases are TGTGCCAGCAGCTCCACTGAAGCTTTCTTT.

The V call is TRBV5-1, the J call TRBJ1-1, with a weak D call TRBD1 (6 bases). CDR3 length: 14 amino acids. Between the trimmed V and J ends, which lost 2 bases and 9 bases, there was a span of 17 bases. The germline V gene has CDR1 SGHRS and CDR2 YFSETQ. Here the CDR3 DNA reads TGCGCCAGCAGCTTAGGCCCCCAGGGGCCTCAAGCTTTCTTT. Its translation: CASSLGPQGPQAFF.

V gene TRBV7-4 combines with J gene TRBJ1-3, with 8 bases identical to TRBD1. Looked up from germline, CDR1 is SGHVT and CDR2 is SQSDAQ. The CDR3 consists of 17 residues. V trimming: 1 base; J trimming: 0 bases; junction bases outside the gene matches: 5. CDR3 bases: TGTGCCAGCAGCTTAGGGGGGGACAGGTTCTCTGGAAACACCATATATTTT. Encoded protein: CASSLGGDRFSGNTIYF.

J is TRBJ2-5 and V is TRBV4-2, with 9 positions matching TRBD2. V shed 0 bases, J shed 2 bases, and the junction held 7 bases outside the gene matches. CDR1 is LGHNA and CDR2 is YNFKEQ in the germline V gene. CDR3 length equals 17 residues. The CDR3 reads CASSQETSGPIQETQYF. The DNA of the CDR3 is TGTGCCAGCAGCCAAGAAACTAGCGGGCCTATTCAAGAGACCCAGTACTTC.